Each of the 24 T cell receptor beta chains below was sequenced from the same sample in a study of early T cells in non-severe SARS-CoV-2 infection. TCRdb itself ran the 5' RACE reads through MiXCR, one entry per CDR3 protein. The top ten clones hold 4.8% of a sample with some 57,000 distinct CDR3 sequences, approximately 12% of them seen once. Sequenced: whole blood. These TCRs come from an adult who was a healthcare worker with PCR-confirmed SARS-CoV-2 infection or an uninfected control (not recorded which).

The V call is TRBV11-3, the J call TRBJ2-2; D gene unclear. Germline V gene sequence: CDR1 SGHNT, CDR2 YENEEA. CDR3 size: 12 residues. V was trimmed by 0 bases and J by 5 bases, leaving 1 base between them. CDR3 sequence reads: CASSLETGELFF. CDR3 coding DNA: TGTGCCAGCAGCTTAGAAACCGGGGAGCTGTTTTTT.

This sequence joins TRBV7-8 and TRBJ1-1; D unresolved. This CDR3 has 14 residues. CDR1 SGHVS and CDR2 FQNEAQ come from the germline V gene. The germline V and J ends were trimmed by 5 bases and 2 bases, with 12 bases remaining between them. CDR3 sequence reads: CASSASTQNTEAFF. The CDR3 DNA reads as TGTGCCAGCAGCGCCTCTACACAAAACACTGAAGCTTTCTTT.

This clonotype occurred a few times. This rearrangement joins TRBV11-2 to TRBJ1-6; TRBD1 matches 7 bases. Per the germline V gene, CDR1 is SGHAT and CDR2 is FQNNGV. V lost 5 bases, J lost 0 bases, and 10 bases stayed unmatched. The CDR3 has 18 amino acids. CDR3 in amino acids: CASSQGGTGSSYNSPLHF. The CDR3 DNA is TGTGCCAGCAGCCAAGGGGGCACAGGAAGCTCCTATAATTCACCCCTCCACTTT.

This clonotype was seen a handful of times. The chain combines TRBV5-1 with TRBJ2-7; 8 bases agree with TRBD2. The CDR3 totals 14 residues. CDR1 is SGHRS, CDR2 YFSETQ, per germline. V was pared by 0 bases and J by 5 bases, with 4 bases of the junction left unmatched. The CDR3 spells CASSLEDSGNEQYF. CDR3 DNA sequence: TGCGCCAGCAGCTTGGAGGATAGCGGGAACGAGCAGTACTTC.

The count of this clonotype is one. A much more abundant neighbour one base away suggests this may be a read error. The chain combines TRBV12-3 or TRBV12-4 with TRBJ1-4; no definite D call. The CDR3 runs 11 residues. The CDR3 loop reads CVSSFRKKLFF. DNA of the CDR3: TGTGTCAGCAGTTTCAGAAAAAAACTGTTTTTT.

Only a few counts were recorded for this clonotype. The chain links TRBV29-1 to TRBJ1-2; D is unclear. V was cut by 8 bases and J by 3 bases, with 13 bases left in between. Germline lookup yields CDR1 SQVTM and CDR2 ANQGSEA. This CDR3 is 12 amino acids long. The CDR3 DNA sequence: TGCAGCCCCGCCTTGGCAGACTATGGCTACACCTTC. It specifies CSPALADYGYTF.

This clonotype was observed a handful of times. The chain recombines TRBV6-1 with TRBJ1-6; no clear D gene. The CDR3 length is 15 residues. CDR1 and CDR2 (germline): MNHNS, SASEGT. V gave up 6 bases and J gave up 0 bases, with 9 bases separating them. CDR3 DNA sequence: TGTGCCAGCAGGGTTCCTAGCTCCTATAATTCACCCCTCCACTTT. It encodes CASRVPSSYNSPLHF.

The CDR3 loop is CASSFRTSGSQTEQFF. The CDR3 DNA reads TGTGCCAGCAGCTTCCGGACTAGCGGGAGTCAGACTGAGCAGTTCTTC. The chain uses TRBV11-2 and TRBJ2-1; 13 bases match TRBD2. CDR3 size: 16 residues. The V gene end was trimmed by 3 bases and the J gene end by 9 bases; junction bases not matched to a gene: 8. CDR1 and CDR2 from the germline V gene are SGHAT and FQNNGV.

The sample holds many counts of this clonotype. The DNA of the CDR3 is TGCAGTGCTAGAGTTGGGGGGCTCGGGGCCAACGTCCTGACTTTC. Its protein product is CSARVGGLGANVLTF. The rearrangement links TRBV20-1 to TRBJ2-6; either TRBD1 or TRBD2 may fit D (6 bases each). Germline V gene sequence: CDR1 DFQATT, CDR2 SNEGSKA (reference sequence). The V end lost 1 base, the J end lost 4 bases, and 11 bases lay between the germline ends. This CDR3 has 15 residues.

This clonotype was counted only a few times. This chain joins TRBV3-1 and TRBJ2-1; possibly TRBD1 for D (5 bases). Trimming shortened V by 2 bases and J by 9 bases, and 14 bases separated the two germline ends. This CDR3 region has 14 residues. CDR1 and CDR2 (germline): LGHDT, YNNKEL (reference sequence). CDR3 region: CASSQRSQQGEQFF. DNA of the CDR3: TGTGCCAGCAGCCAAAGATCCCAGCAGGGTGAGCAGTTCTTC.

There are many counts of this clonotype. The genes are TRBV19 and TRBJ2-1; D gene unclear. The germline V gene has CDR1 LNHDA and CDR2 SQIVND (reference sequence). V lost 3 bases and J lost 0, with 12 bases in between. There are 16 residues in the CDR3. The CDR3 nucleotides are TGTGCCAGTAGTATCCAACTATTTAGCTCCTACAATGAGCAGTTCTTC. It translates to CASSIQLFSSYNEQFF.

V gene TRBV7-9 combines with J gene TRBJ2-1; the D gene is possibly TRBD1 (5 bases). V lost 6 bases, J lost 4 bases, and 19 bases lay in between. Per the germline V gene, CDR1 is SEHNR and CDR2 is FQNEAQ (reference sequence). The CDR3 extends over 16 amino acids. The CDR3 DNA reads as TGTGCCAGCAGTTACAATCCGGTACAGGTTTACAATGAGCAGTTCTTC. As protein: CASSYNPVQVYNEQFF.

In its sample, this clonotype was seen a few times. The DNA is left out, because the CDR3 cannot be placed on it with certainty; the CDR3 is given as TCRdb lists it. The chain carries TRBV21-1 and TRBJ2-2. TRBV21-1 is a known pseudogene. The CDR3 spans 18 residues, counting both ends. CDR3: CASSKDYKCRTNTGELFF.

This chain connects TRBV6-1 to TRBJ2-3; D is unclear. V was cut by 3 bases and J by 2 bases, with 6 bases left in between. This CDR3 spans 13 amino acids. CDR1 is MNHNS, CDR2 SASEGT, per germline. CDR3 loop: CASSERFTDTQYF. The CDR3 DNA sequence: TGTGCCAGCAGTGAGCGGTTCACAGATACGCAGTATTTT.

The rearrangement uses TRBV21-1 and TRBJ2-4; no DNA check was done on the table's D call, TRBD2. TRBV21-1 is listed as a pseudogene. The CDR3 has 15 residues. Here the CDR3 reads CASSQQAGVENIQYF. CDR3 DNA: TGTGCCAGCAGCCAGCAAGCGGGAGTGGAAAACATTCAGTACTTC.

The CDR3 protein is CASRPSGGGPGVTGELFF. The CDR3 coding sequence is TGTGCCAGCAGACCATCAGGGGGAGGGCCTGGGGTGACCGGGGAGCTGTTTTTT. This chain joins TRBV11-2 and TRBJ2-2; either TRBD1 or TRBD2 may fit D (7 bases each). This CDR3 spans 18 amino acids. V lost 6 bases and J 5 bases, leaving 25 bases between the germline ends. The germline CDR1 and CDR2 sequences are SGHAT and FQNNGV.

The rearrangement links TRBV5-1 to TRBJ2-7; 8 bases are a match to TRBD2. CDR1 and CDR2 (germline): SGHRS, YFSETQ. J gave up 3 bases and V 2 bases, and 4 bases lay outside the gene matches. This CDR3 has 14 amino acids. CDR3 sequence: CASSFGSGIYEQYF. The CDR3 DNA reads TGCGCCAGCAGCTTTGGTAGCGGGATCTACGAGCAGTACTTC.

This clonotype was detected a few times. The J gene is TRBJ2-3, the V gene TRBV7-6, with D possibly matching TRBD2 (5 bases). The CDR3 covers 16 residues. The V gene lost 1 base and the J gene lost 4 bases, with 15 bases spanning the gap. In germline, CDR1 is SGHVS, CDR2 FNYEAQ. The CDR3 nucleotides are TGTGCCAGCAGCTTAGTTAGGCATAACGGGGCAGATACGCAGTATTTT. Translated: CASSLVRHNGADTQYF.

This chain uses TRBV7-3 with TRBJ1-4; 7 nucleotides match TRBD1. Germline CDR1 is SGHTA and CDR2 is FQGTGA. The V segment lost 5 bases and the J segment 4 bases; nucleotides outside the gene matches: 7. CDR3 length: 15 amino acids. The CDR3 DNA reads TGTGCCAGCAGCCCAACAGGGGCGAGTAATGAAAAACTGTTTTTT. Its translation is CASSPTGASNEKLFF.

The genes are TRBV13 and TRBJ1-3; D gene ambiguous. The CDR3 contains 12 residues. From germline, CDR1 is PRHDT and CDR2 FYEKMQ (reference sequence). V dropped 2 bases and J dropped 8 bases, with 7 bases sitting between them. CDR3 loop: CASSLHGDTIYF. CDR3 DNA sequence: TGTGCCAGCAGCTTACACGGGGACACCATATATTTT.

This rearrangement joins TRBV29-1 to TRBJ2-2; a possible D gene is TRBD1 (5 bases). This CDR3 has 12 residues. CDR1 SQVTM and CDR2 ANQGSEA come from the germline V gene. V was cut by 4 bases and J by 4 bases, with 7 bases left in between. The CDR3 region is CSVGRGTGELFF. As DNA, the CDR3 is TGCAGCGTTGGTAGGGGCACCGGGGAGCTGTTTTTT.

The chain links TRBV12-3 or TRBV12-4 to TRBJ2-1, with no clear D. The CDR3 is made up of 12 amino acids. Trimming removed 6 bases from V and 9 bases from J, with 12 bases in between. As DNA, the CDR3 is TGTGCCAGCAGCCCTCTCGGTATTGAGCAGTTCTTC. Translating gives CASSPLGIEQFF.

The chain is built from TRBV19 and TRBJ2-7; D is unclear. V was clipped by 6 bases and J by 2 bases, with 17 bases between them. This CDR3 has 15 residues. Per the germline V gene, CDR1 is LNHDA and CDR2 is SQIVND (reference sequence). The CDR3 is CASSPPHGGTYEQYF. Written as DNA, the CDR3 is TGTGCCAGTAGCCCCCCCCACGGTGGGACCTACGAGCAGTACTTC.

The sample holds many counts of this clonotype. The chain combines TRBV11-2 with TRBJ1-3, with a tentative D call TRBD1 (5 bases). The CDR3 covers 15 residues. Trimming took off 5 bases at V and 0 bases at J, with 11 bases between the two ends. Germline-derived CDR1 and CDR2 are SGHAT and FQNNGV. CDR3: CASSETADSGNTIYF. The CDR3 DNA follows: TGTGCCAGCAGCGAGACAGCAGACTCTGGAAACACCATATATTTT.